A single sample is the source of the 24 T cell receptor beta chains below, sequenced in a study of T cell responses to AZD1222 COVID-19 vaccine. Sequencing used immunoSEQ multiplex PCR; TCRdb keeps in-frame clones, though not all of them. The sample carries about 100,000 clones, 84% recorded once. The source material was peripheral blood, sampled on day 0 of AZD1222 vaccination. These TCRs come from an adult in good health.

A few counts support this clone. For the CDR3, the DNA is TGTGCCAGCAGCTTAGATGCGGGGGGGGTCTATGAGCAGTTCTTC. Its protein is CASSLDAGGVYEQFF. The rearrangement joins TRBV7-2 to TRBJ2-1; 9 bases align to TRBD2. Germline V gene lookup returns CDR1 SGHTA and CDR2 FQGNSA. V lost 1 base to trimming and J lost 8 bases; unmatched junction nucleotides: 6. The CDR3 consists of 15 residues. The whole variable domain, filled in from reference TRBV7-2 and TRBJ2-1, reads GAGVSQSPSNKVTEKGKDVELRCDPISGHTALYWYRQSLGQGLEFLIYFQGNSAPDKSGLPSDRFSAERTGGSVSTLTIQRTQQEDSAVYLCASSLDAGGVYEQFFGPGTRLTVL.

This clone was seen just once. V is TRBV6-5 and J is TRBJ2-5; TRBD2 aligns across 7 bases. Trimming removed 7 bases from V and 2 bases from J; junction bases left unmatched: 10. The CDR3 has 15 residues. Germline-derived CDR1 and CDR2 are MNHEY and SVGAGI. CDR3 sequence reads: CASKGRAGSQETQYF. The CDR3 DNA is TGTGCCAGCAAAGGGCGAGCGGGGTCACAAGAGACCCAGTACTTC.

This sequence joins TRBV7-2 and TRBJ2-2, with TRBD2 matching 7 bases. V trimming: 6 bases; J trimming: 0 bases; junction bases outside the gene matches: 4. Germline V gene data show CDR1 as SGHTA and CDR2 as FQGNSA. The CDR3 has 15 amino acids. The CDR3 loop is CASRSRGTNTGELFF. The CDR3, as DNA: TGTGCCAGCAGGTCGCGGGGGACGAACACCGGGGAGCTGTTTTTT.

The J gene is TRBJ1-2, the V gene TRBV14; maybe TRBD1 (5 bases). In germline, CDR1 is SGHDN, CDR2 FVKESK. V dropped 4 bases and J dropped 4 bases, with 16 bases sitting between them. This CDR3 has 15 residues. The CDR3 region is CASSPQGGKLYGYTF. For the CDR3, the DNA is TGTGCCAGCAGCCCCCAGGGTGGGAAGCTCTATGGCTACACCTTC.

The chain is built from TRBV6-5 and TRBJ1-2, with TRBD1 as a possible D gene (5 bases). This CDR3 has 12 residues. V lost 6 bases to trimming and J lost 6 bases, with 11 bases between them. CDR1 and CDR2 (germline): MNHEY, SVGAGI. The CDR3 reads CASRGPGDGYTF. The CDR3 DNA reads TGTGCCAGCAGGGGGCCGGGGGATGGCTACACCTTC.

Turning to this clone: Sequence at one end of the junction differs from germline and may be a read error. This chain joins TRBV6-6 and TRBJ1-5; TRBD1 matches 12 bases. This CDR3 is built from 17 residues. CDR1 MNHNY and CDR2 SVGAGI come from the germline V gene (reference sequence). The CDR3 region has the DNA TGTGCCAGCAGTCCCAGTTCAGGGACAGGGGGCAACCAGCCCCAGCATTTT. This translates into CASSPSSGTGGNQPQHF.

This clone was seen once. V and J are TRBV6-5 and TRBJ2-2; the match to TRBD1 covers 12 bases. There are 15 residues in the CDR3. Per germline, CDR1 MNHEY and CDR2 SVGAGI. The ends lost 2 bases at V and 7 bases at J; junction bases unmatched: 2. The CDR3 reads CASSYGTGGSGELFF. In nucleotides, the CDR3 is TGTGCCAGCAGTTACGGGACAGGGGGCAGCGGGGAGCTGTTTTTT.

This chain joins TRBV6-5 and TRBJ2-7; D is perhaps TRBD1 (5 bases). V lost 0 bases to trimming and J lost 2 bases, with 11 bases between them. The CDR3 extends over 15 amino acids. Germline CDR1 MNHEY, CDR2 SVGAGI. CDR3 DNA: TGTGCCAGCAGTTACTCGAGGCAGGGAACCTACGAGCAGTACGTC. Its protein product is CASSYSRQGTYEQYV.

The chain employs TRBV19 and TRBJ1-2; D ambiguous. V shed 5 bases and J shed 2 bases, with 12 bases lying between them. The germline CDR1 and CDR2 sequences are LNHDA and SQIVND (reference sequence). This CDR3 has 14 residues. The CDR3 protein is CASSFPRLNYGYTF. DNA of the CDR3: TGTGCCAGTAGTTTCCCCAGATTGAACTATGGCTACACCTTC.

This chain links TRBV14 with TRBJ2-5, with D perhaps assigned TRBD1 or TRBD2 (6 bases each). Trimming shortened V by 3 bases and J by 4 bases, and 15 bases separated the two germline ends. Germline CDR1 is SGHDN and CDR2 is FVKESK. The CDR3 covers 15 residues. The CDR3 region is CASSQVTGGAETQYF. The CDR3 bases are TGTGCCAGCAGCCAGGTGACAGGAGGGGCAGAGACCCAGTACTTC.

This sequence joins TRBV11-2 and TRBJ2-5; no clear D. CDR1 SGHAT and CDR2 FQNNGV come from the germline V gene. Trimming stripped 1 base from V and 3 bases from J, with 6 bases between. This CDR3 contains 13 residues. CDR3 loop: CASSLGGKETQYF. The CDR3 DNA is TGTGCCAGCAGCTTAGGCGGAAAAGAGACCCAGTACTTC.

This chain uses TRBV4-1 with TRBJ2-1; possibly TRBD1 or TRBD2 for D (5 bases each). CDR3 length: 17 amino acids. Germline CDR1 is MGHRA and CDR2 is YSYEKL. V lost 4 bases and J 8 bases, leaving 24 bases between the germline ends. The CDR3 DNA reads TGCGCCAGCAGCCTGCCCCCCCCCGGGGCCACTGGCCATGAGCAGTTCTTC. This sequence encodes CASSLPPPGATGHEQFF.

The rearrangement joins TRBV6-5 to TRBJ1-5, with 7 positions matching TRBD1. The trim removed 6 bases at V and 2 bases at J, leaving 4 bases unmatched. The germline gives CDR1 MNHEY, CDR2 SVGAGI. The CDR3 totals 14 residues. The CDR3 DNA reads TGTGCCAGCAGCCCCACAGGGGGCAATCAGCCCCAGCATTTT. Amino acid sequence: CASSPTGGNQPQHF.

The chain carries TRBV12-3 or TRBV12-4 and TRBJ2-1; unclear D gene. The germline V and J ends were trimmed by 5 bases and 15 bases, with 14 bases remaining between them. This CDR3 region has 11 residues. In DNA, the CDR3 is TGTGCCAGCAGTCCACATCATGGGCGGTTCTTC. As protein: CASSPHHGRFF.

The chain uses TRBV9 and TRBJ1-2; 10 positions match TRBD1. The trim removed 4 bases at V and 13 bases at J, leaving 4 bases unmatched. The length of the CDR3 is 11 residues. Germline assignment: CDR1 SGDLS and CDR2 YYNGEE. In nucleotides, the CDR3 is TGTGCCAGCAGCAACGACAGGGGGCCCACCTTC. Its translation: CASSNDRGPTF.

This chain uses TRBV4-3 with TRBJ2-3; 8 bases match TRBD2. This CDR3 contains 16 residues. The V segment lost 5 bases and the J segment 3 bases; nucleotides outside the gene matches: 10. Germline assignment: CDR1 LGHNA and CDR2 YSLEER. The CDR3 here is CASSISPGGGTDTQYF. The CDR3 DNA follows: TGCGCCAGCAGCATTAGCCCGGGCGGGGGGACAGATACGCAGTATTTT.

For the CDR3, the DNA is TGTGCCAGCAGCTTGGGACAGGGATTCAGCGATGAGCAGTTCTTC. Protein sequence: CASSLGQGFSDEQFF. The V gene is TRBV5-4, the J gene TRBJ2-1; the match to TRBD1 covers 7 bases. Per germline, CDR1 SGHNT and CDR2 YYREEE (reference sequence). The V segment lost 0 bases and the J segment 8 bases; nucleotides outside the gene matches: 8. The CDR3 spans 15 residues.

This clone is labeled medium-sized (0.01 to 0.1%). This chain uses TRBV4-3 with TRBJ2-7; D perhaps matches TRBD2 (5 bases). The CDR3 spans 14 residues. Germline assignment: CDR1 LGHNA and CDR2 YSLEER. V lost 0 bases, J lost 4 bases, and 10 bases lay in between. The CDR3 protein is CASSQDRGPYEQYF. The CDR3 nucleotides are TGCGCCAGCAGCCAAGATCGCGGGCCATACGAGCAGTACTTC.

This rearrangement joins TRBV5-1 to TRBJ1-4; D is ambiguous. Germline V lookup: CDR1 SGHRS, CDR2 YFSETQ. CDR3 length: 14 amino acids. V was pared by 2 bases and J by 2 bases, with 7 bases between. The CDR3 sequence is CASSFGRTNEKLFF. The DNA of the CDR3 is TGCGCCAGCAGCTTTGGACGGACTAATGAAAAACTGTTTTTT.

The table lists this clone with a few counts. V and J are TRBV9 and TRBJ1-1; D remains unclear. CDR3 length: 15 amino acids. Trimming stripped 1 base from V and 3 bases from J, with 13 bases between. Germline V gene data show CDR1 as SGDLS and CDR2 as YYNGEE. CDR3 sequence reads: CASSVTDQGYTEAFF. The CDR3 DNA follows: TGTGCCAGCAGCGTAACAGACCAAGGGTACACTGAAGCTTTCTTT.

The gene calls are TRBV13 and TRBJ1-4; perhaps TRBD1 as D (6 bases). There are 14 residues in the CDR3. Trimming removed 5 bases at V and 8 bases at J, with 15 bases between. Germline assignment: CDR1 PRHDT and CDR2 FYEKMQ (reference sequence). The CDR3, as DNA: TGTGCCAGCAGCCCCCGGGGGGCGGGAGAAAAACTGTTTTTT. Residues: CASSPRGAGEKLFF.

In its sample, this clone was seen a few times. V usage is TRBV10-1 and J usage is TRBJ1-1; D is unresolved. The CDR3 contains 13 residues. The V end lost 6 bases, the J end lost 1 base, and 9 bases lay between the germline ends. CDR1 is WNHNN, CDR2 SYGVQD, per germline (reference sequence). The chain's CDR3 is CASRLAPNTEAFF. DNA for the CDR3: TGCGCCAGCAGACTGGCTCCGAACACTGAAGCTTTCTTT.

The chain links TRBV5-6 to TRBJ1-3; D ambiguous. The germline V and J ends were trimmed by 1 base and 0 bases, with 8 bases remaining between them. Looked up from germline, CDR1 is SGHDT and CDR2 is YYEEEE. The CDR3 length is 15 residues. DNA of the CDR3: TGTGCCAGCAGCTTGCTACCGAGCTCTGGAAACACCATATATTTT. Its protein product is CASSLLPSSGNTIYF.

The genes are TRBV30 and TRBJ1-4; TRBD1 might be the D (6 bases). Germline CDR1 is GTSNPN and CDR2 is SVGIG (reference sequence). This CDR3 has 12 residues. The chain's CDR3 is CAGDTSNEKLFF. The CDR3 DNA sequence: TGTGCTGGGGACACCTCTAATGAAAAACTGTTTTTT.